Here is one TCR beta chain with its context. The sample originates from a study of blood T cell repertoires in COVID-19. Study details: Samples representing acute and convalescent COVID-19 were sourced from the United States, Italy and Spain. T cells, B-cell-depleted T cells, or PBMCs supplied cDNA or gDNA.

V shed 6 bases, J shed 5 bases, and the junction held 11 bases outside the gene matches. Germline lookup yields CDR1 SQVTM and CDR2 ANQGSEA. The CDR3 loop spans 16 amino acids. Per the original data handling: Estimated nucleated cell counts came from reference gene primer amplification. The data were produced by immunoSEQ multiplex PCR, yet TCRdb's version contains in-frame clones alone and is incomplete. The DNA gave D and trimming, while V, J and clone size come from that table. The repertoire includes 30,000 to 40,000 clones, 88% of them detected once, and about 13% sits in the top ten. The specimen was peripheral blood. The TCR sequence derives from a human donor with active COVID-19. The donor label of this sample is uncertain. The V call is TRBV29-1, the J call TRBJ2-1; TRBD2 agrees at 12 bases. In DNA form, the CDR3 reads TGCAGCGTCCGACTAGCGGGGGTCACCCCCAACAATGAGCAGTTCTTC. It translates to CSVRLAGVTPNNEQFF.